Following are 32 T cell receptor beta chains from one sample sequenced in a study of CXCR3-negative and CXCR3-positive naive CD8 T cells. Libraries of TRB cDNA were made by 5' RACE and carried UMIs. TCRdb reprocessed the 5' RACE reads, with one entry per CDR3 protein and no DNA. This table holds about 41,000 distinct CDR3 sequences. Sequencing used naive CXCR3- CD8+ T cells from blood. Subset described: CD45RO-CCR7+CD27+CD95- naive CD8+ T cells lacking CXCR3 (TNR3-). The receptors come from a human donor in good health. Some clones in this sample may be carry-over from other donors' samples.

The chain employs TRBV12-3 or TRBV12-4 and TRBJ2-1; TCRdb's D call of TRBD2 is untestable without DNA. The CDR3 has 13 amino acids. The CDR3 loop reads CASTRSRVNEQFF.

The chain is built from TRBV28 and TRBJ2-7; absent DNA, TCRdb's TRBD1 call cannot be checked. The CDR3 is 14 residues long. Germline-derived CDR1 and CDR2 are MDHEN and SYDVKM. CDR3 protein: CASSLVGQSYEQYF.

Measured by frequency, this clonotype is medium-sized. The chain combines TRBV4-3 with TRBJ1-4. The CDR3 sequence is 15 residues long. The germline V gene encodes CDR1 LGHNA and CDR2 YSLEER. The CDR3 sequence is CASSQGRGEGEKLFF.

This chain joins TRBV29-1 and TRBJ2-2. The germline gives CDR1 SQVTM, CDR2 ANQGSEA. The CDR3 covers 12 residues. The CDR3 is CSVEAYTGELFF.

The chain combines TRBV7-9 with TRBJ2-3; without DNA, the TCRdb call of TRBD2 cannot be checked. In germline, CDR1 is SEHNR, CDR2 FQNEAQ (reference sequence). The CDR3 contains 13 residues. The CDR3 spells CASSPTGGDTQYF.

The J gene is TRBJ1-6, the V gene TRBV4-2; TCRdb picks TRBD1, but there is no DNA to check that call. Germline V gene lookup returns CDR1 LGHNA and CDR2 YNFKEQ. The CDR3 has 15 amino acids. CDR3: CASSKPGTLDSPLHF.

The chain is built from TRBV29-1 and TRBJ1-1. Germline CDR1 reads SQVTM; CDR2 reads ANQGSEA. The CDR3 sequence is 15 residues long. CDR3 in amino acids: CSVEVSRVLNTEAFF.

The chain has TRBV7-9 and TRBJ1-3. Germline V gene data show CDR1 as SEHNR and CDR2 as FQNEAQ (reference sequence). The CDR3 consists of 16 residues. CDR3 in amino acids: CASSPAHMSSGNTIYF.

V usage is TRBV11-2 and J usage is TRBJ2-3. The CDR3 extends over 14 amino acids. The germline CDR1 and CDR2 sequences are SGHAT and FQNNGV. The CDR3 region is CASSLVASGDTQYF.

The chain uses TRBV4-3 and TRBJ1-2. CDR1 and CDR2 (germline): LGHNA, YSLEER. The CDR3 has 16 amino acids. The CDR3 is CASSQGREFKPYGYTF.

The chain is built from TRBV20-1 and TRBJ1-3; TCRdb gives TRBD1 as the D gene, but with no DNA this cannot be confirmed. CDR1 DFQATT and CDR2 SNEGSKA come from the germline V gene (reference sequence). The CDR3 runs 16 residues. The CDR3 is CSARDQIGGNGNTIYF.

V is TRBV12-3 or TRBV12-4 and J is TRBJ2-3; TCRdb reports TRBD2, a call that lacks DNA to check it against. The CDR3 sequence is 17 residues long. The chain's CDR3 is CASTPNGLAGEKDTQYF.

V and J are TRBV7-2 and TRBJ2-1; checking the TCRdb D call of TRBD1 is not possible without DNA. The CDR3 has 14 residues. Germline assignment: CDR1 SGHTA and CDR2 FQGNSA. The CDR3 here is CASSSGTIYNEQFF.

This chain connects TRBV15 to TRBJ2-7; TCRdb outputs TRBD1, but without DNA this stays unchecked. Per germline, CDR1 LNHNV and CDR2 YYDKDF (reference sequence). The CDR3 contains 14 residues. CDR3 protein: CATSREGQAYEQYF.

This sequence joins TRBV12-3 or TRBV12-4 and TRBJ1-2; no DNA is available, so the TRBD1 call from TCRdb remains unchecked. The length of the CDR3 is 18 residues. The CDR3 region is CASSLEGGQGIFGYGYTF.

This chain connects TRBV5-1 to TRBJ2-1; with no DNA, the TCRdb D assignment of TRBD2 cannot be verified. Germline CDR1 is SGHRS and CDR2 is YFSETQ. This CDR3 comprises 15 residues. CDR3 sequence: CASRLRGLSYNEQFF.

The chain's CDR3 is CSGGSYNEQFF. The chain carries TRBV29-1 and TRBJ2-1. The CDR3 length is 11 residues. Per the germline V gene, CDR1 is SQVTM and CDR2 is ANQGSEA.

The J gene is TRBJ1-5, the V gene TRBV28. The CDR3 is made up of 13 amino acids. Germline V gene lookup returns CDR1 MDHEN and CDR2 SYDVKM. CDR3 region: CASRLTLNQPQHF. The full variable domain, with the rest looked up from reference TRBV28 and TRBJ1-5, is DVKVTQSSRYLVKRTGEKVFLECVQDMDHENMFWYRQDPGLGLRLIYFSYDVKMKEKGDIPEGYSVSREKKERFSLILESASTNQTSMYLCASRLTLNQPQHFGDGTRLSIL.

This sequence joins TRBV7-9 and TRBJ1-1. CDR3 size: 12 residues. The germline CDR1 and CDR2 sequences are SEHNR and FQNEAQ (reference sequence). The CDR3 protein is CASSLGADEAFF.

V and J are TRBV27 and TRBJ2-2; TCRdb's D gene call, TRBD1, goes unchecked for lack of DNA. The germline gives CDR1 MNHEY, CDR2 SMNVEV (reference sequence). The length of the CDR3 is 17 residues. The CDR3 here is CAGSDRVRQANTGELFF.

The V gene is TRBV7-9, the J gene TRBJ2-7; as DNA is missing, the TRBD1 call by TCRdb cannot be tested. This CDR3 is 15 amino acids long. From germline, CDR1 is SEHNR and CDR2 FQNEAQ (reference sequence). The CDR3 loop is CASSAPGTGGYEQYF.

J is TRBJ1-6 and V is TRBV12-3 or TRBV12-4; TCRdb's D call of TRBD1 is untestable without DNA. This CDR3 has 14 amino acids. The CDR3 here is CASTKTGGNSPLHF.

This chain connects TRBV5-1 to TRBJ2-1; TCRdb's D call, TRBD1, is unchecked because there is no DNA. Germline lookup yields CDR1 SGHRS and CDR2 YFSETQ. This CDR3 region has 14 residues. This chain's CDR3 is CASGEGQGNNEQFF.

V and J are TRBV9 and TRBJ2-6. The CDR3 is 15 residues long. The germline V gene encodes CDR1 SGDLS and CDR2 YYNGEE. The CDR3 loop reads CASSVGSAGANVLTF.

The chain employs TRBV28 and TRBJ2-2. Germline-derived CDR1 and CDR2 are MDHEN and SYDVKM. This CDR3 has 12 residues. This CDR3 reads CASKEFIGELFF.

This chain connects TRBV4-1 to TRBJ1-1. This CDR3 is built from 13 residues. CDR1 MGHRA and CDR2 YSYEKL come from the germline V gene. CDR3 loop: CASSQVRGTEAFF.

The genes are TRBV7-3 and TRBJ2-5; TCRdb calls TRBD1, which cannot be checked without DNA. In germline, CDR1 is SGHTA, CDR2 FQGTGA. The CDR3 covers 16 residues. CDR3 region: CASSHGQGWGQETQYF.

The rearrangement links TRBV29-1 to TRBJ2-6; the D call from TCRdb, TRBD1, cannot be confirmed without DNA. CDR3 length: 20 amino acids. Germline loops: CDR1 SQVTM, CDR2 ANQGSEA. CDR3 residues: CSVYLQGGLSGTAGANVLTF. Based on the CDR3 plus reference TRBV29-1 and TRBJ2-6, the full variable domain is SAVISQKPSRDICQRGTSLTIQCQVDSQVTMMFWYRQQPGQSLTLIATANQGSEATYESGFVIDKFPISRPNLTFSTLTVSNMSPEDSSIYLCSVYLQGGLSGTAGANVLTFGAGSRLTVL.

This rearrangement joins TRBV7-9 to TRBJ1-2; TCRdb picks TRBD1, but there is no DNA to check that call. The germline V gene has CDR1 SEHNR and CDR2 FQNEAQ (reference sequence). The CDR3 sequence is 14 residues long. The CDR3: CASSLARDSWGYTF.

This chain links TRBV29-1 with TRBJ2-7; TCRdb calls TRBD1, which cannot be checked without DNA. CDR3 length: 15 residues. CDR1 is SQVTM and CDR2 is ANQGSEA in the germline V gene. CDR3 protein: CSALDAGTETREQYF.

The CDR3 sequence is CASSTLTSRDTQYF. The chain uses TRBV7-9 and TRBJ2-3; the D gene TCRdb calls, TRBD1, cannot be checked with no DNA. The CDR3 contains 14 residues. The V gene's germline CDR1 is SEHNR and CDR2 FQNEAQ (reference sequence).

The chain links TRBV6-8 to TRBJ2-5; no DNA is available, so the TRBD2 call from TCRdb remains unchecked. Germline CDR1 and CDR2: MNHGY and SAAAGT. This CDR3 has 15 residues. CDR3 residues: CASSLGLAGGLTQYF.